This is a list of T cell receptor beta chains from one sample in a study of shared clonotypes between healthy human individuals. Data came from immunoSEQ multiplex PCR; TCRdb stores just in-frame clones and leaves some out. The top ten clones hold roughly 1% of a sample with roughly 2 million clones, just under 95% of them seen once. Sample: naive CD8+ T cells sorted from blood. The origin of the receptors is a man between 18 and 29 years old in good health. The CDR3 runs from the conserved cysteine through the conserved F or W. A D gene is named only where the DNA matches it firmly. The size entry is marked missing in some rows and otherwise reads once, few, many or a size class.

TRBV7-9	NA	TRBJ2-2	TRBD2	CASSSTKLAGDNTGELFF	TGTGCCAGCAGCTCTACGAAACTAGCGGGAGATAACACCGGGGAGCTGTTTTTT
TRBV5-6	NA	TRBJ2-5	NA	CASSSTAKGETQYF	TGTGCCAGCAGCTCGACTGCAAAGGGGGAGACCCAGTACTTC
TRBV9	NA	TRBJ2-3	NA	CASTGSTDTQYF	TGTGCCAGCACCGGGTCCACAGATACGCAGTATTTT
TRBV4-3	NA	TRBJ2-7	NA	CASSQGVGGAYEQYF	TGCGCCAGCAGCCAAGGAGTGGGAGGCGCCTACGAGCAGTACTTC
TRBV9	NA	TRBJ2-1	NA	CASSAKLGVYNEQFF	TGTGCCAGCAGCGCAAAACTAGGGGTCTACAATGAGCAGTTCTTC
TRBV2	NA	TRBJ1-2	TRBD1	CASIPGQGLWELDGYTF	TGTGCCAGCATCCCGGGACAGGGCCTTTGGGAGCTCGATGGCTACACCTTC
TRBV7-9	NA	TRBJ2-5	NA	CASRPLRAPTGLETQYF	TGTGCCAGCAGACCACTCCGTGCCCCAACGGGCCTAGAGACCCAGTACTTC
TRBV14	NA	TRBJ1-2	TRBD1	CASSQGQGNYGYTF	TGTGCCAGCAGCCAAGGACAGGGGAACTATGGCTACACCTTC
TRBV9	NA	TRBJ1-3	NA	CASGAPGGNTIYF	TGTGCCAGCGGGGCACCAGGAGGAAACACCATATATTTT
TRBV11-1	NA	TRBJ1-6	NA	CASSLAPQGGSPLHF	TGTGCCAGCAGCTTAGCTCCACAGGGTGGTTCACCCCTCCACTTT
TRBV29-1	NA	TRBJ2-7	NA	CSVDSGNSYEQYF	TGCAGCGTTGACTCAGGGAATTCCTACGAGCAGTACTTC
TRBV4-3	NA	TRBJ1-3	TRBD1	CASSQDHRGPGNTIYF	TGCGCCAGCAGCCAAGATCATAGGGGGCCTGGAAACACCATATATTTT
TRBV6-6	NA	TRBJ1-2	NA	CASSYEASNYGYTF	TGTGCCAGCAGTTACGAGGCCAGCAACTATGGCTACACCTTC
TRBV30	NA	TRBJ2-1	NA	CGQGTPGFF	TGTGGCCAGGGGACCCCGGGGTTCTTC
TRBV7-6	NA	TRBJ2-5	TRBD2	CASSPGTSGAQETQYF	TGTGCCAGCAGCCCCGGGACTAGCGGGGCTCAAGAGACCCAGTACTTC
TRBV7-9	NA	TRBJ2-1	TRBD1	CASSDDRGWRQFF	TGTGCCAGCAGCGACGACAGGGGGTGGAGGCAGTTCTTC
TRBV5-1	NA	TRBJ2-2	NA	CASSRGDRNTGELFF	TGCGCCAGCAGCCGGGGGGACAGGAACACCGGGGAGCTGTTTTTT
TRBV4-1	NA	TRBJ2-2	NA	CASSPGVTGELFF	TGCGCCAGCAGCCCAGGAGTCACCGGGGAGCTGTTTTTT
TRBV27	NA	TRBJ2-2	TRBD2	CASSLGLAGVRELFF	TGTGCCAGCAGTTTAGGACTAGCGGGAGTAAGGGAGCTGTTTTTT
TRBV30	NA	TRBJ1-2	TRBD1	CAWSPGGGYTF	TGTGCCTGGAGCCCAGGGGGTGGATACACCTTC
TRBV18	NA	TRBJ1-3	NA	CASSPSGAISGNTIYF	TGTGCCAGCTCCCCAAGTGGAGCTATCTCTGGAAACACCATATATTTT
TRBV7-9	NA	TRBJ2-7	TRBD2	CASSRTSGSGVYEQYF	TGTGCCAGCAGCCGGACTAGCGGGAGTGGGGTCTACGAGCAGTACTTC
TRBV6-5	NA	TRBJ1-1	TRBD1	CASSPRDRDPTFF	TGTGCCAGCAGCCCCCGGGACAGGGACCCAACTTTCTTT
TRBV6-6	once	TRBJ2-1	NA	CASSYVYKADNEQFF	TGTGCCAGCAGTTACGTTTACAAGGCAGACAATGAGCAGTTCTTC
TRBV5-1	NA	TRBJ2-7	NA	CASSLGRDFEQYF	TGCGCCAGCAGCTTGGGACGGGATTTCGAGCAGTACTTC
TRBV11-2	NA	TRBJ2-1	TRBD2	CASSLVTSGYYNEQFF	TGTGCCAGCAGCTTAGTGACTAGCGGTTATTACAATGAGCAGTTCTTC
TRBV27	NA	TRBJ1-6	NA	CASSLGRSYNSPLHF	TGTGCCAGCAGCCTAGGGCGGTCCTATAATTCACCCCTCCACTTT
TRBV4-1	NA	TRBJ2-5	NA	CASSPSQSKAQETQYF	TGCGCCAGCAGCCCTTCCCAGTCGAAAGCACAAGAGACCCAGTACTTC
TRBV30	NA	TRBJ1-5	NA	CAWSVQNNQPQHF	TGTGCCTGGAGTGTACAGAACAATCAGCCCCAGCATTTT
TRBV11-2	NA	TRBJ2-3	NA	CASSLVGQGPPDTQYF	TGTGCCAGCAGCTTAGTGGGGCAGGGCCCCCCAGATACGCAGTATTTT
TRBV7-9	NA	TRBJ2-1	TRBD2	CASSEGLVNEQFF	TGTGCCAGCAGCGAAGGACTAGTTAATGAGCAGTTCTTC
TRBV30	NA	TRBJ2-7	NA	CAWSVNLGEQYF	TGTGCCTGGAGCGTCAATTTAGGCGAGCAGTACTTC
TRBV15	once	TRBJ2-3	NA	CATSRDIPGTGETDTQYF	TGTGCCACCAGCAGAGATATACCTGGGACGGGAGAAACAGATACGCAGTATTTT
TRBV10-2	NA	TRBJ2-7	NA	CASSDDRSYEQYF	TGCGCCAGCAGTGATGACCGATCCTACGAGCAGTACTTC
TRBV28	once	TRBJ2-5	TRBD2	CASSLFTSGRMEETQYF	TGTGCCAGCAGTTTATTTACTAGCGGGAGAATGGAGGAGACCCAGTACTTC
TRBV4-1	few	TRBJ2-7	TRBD1	CASSHRTGYEQYF	TGCGCCAGCAGCCACCGGACAGGCTACGAGCAGTACTTC
TRBV11-2	NA	TRBJ2-3	NA	CASRLVSTDTQYF	TGTGCCAGCAGGCTAGTCTCAACTGATACGCAGTATTTT
TRBV4-1	NA	TRBJ2-1	TRBD2	CASSHQRDWEQFF	TGCGCCAGCAGCCACCAGCGGGACTGGGAGCAGTTCTTC
TRBV28	NA	TRBJ1-1	TRBD1	CASSSRQGRALNTEAFF	TGTGCCAGCAGTTCCCGACAGGGTCGGGCTTTGAACACTGAAGCTTTCTTT
TRBV5-1	NA	TRBJ2-7	TRBD2	CASSLAGLAGTSYEQYF	TGCGCCAGCAGCTTGGCGGGACTAGCGGGGACCTCCTACGAGCAGTACTTC
TRBV6-5	NA	TRBJ1-1	NA	CASSYGEGENEAFF	TGTGCCAGCAGTTACGGAGAAGGGGAAAATGAAGCTTTCTTT
TRBV5-6	NA	TRBJ2-7	TRBD1	CASSFGTGGTEQYF	TGTGCCAGCAGCTTTGGGACAGGGGGTACCGAGCAGTACTTC
TRBV5-5	NA	TRBJ2-3	NA	CASSLDPWSTDTQYF	TGTGCCAGCAGCTTGGACCCCTGGAGCACAGATACGCAGTATTTT
TRBV11-3	NA	TRBJ2-1	NA	CASSSRTDNEQFF	TGTGCCAGCAGCTCCCGGACCGATAATGAGCAGTTCTTC
TRBV2	NA	TRBJ2-2	NA	CASSEEGNTGELFF	TGTGCCAGCAGTGAAGAGGGGAACACCGGGGAGCTGTTTTTT
TRBV15	NA	TRBJ2-3	NA	CATSSRTNHIQTSTDTQYF	TGTGCCACCAGCAGCCGGACTAATCATATCCAAACTAGCACAGATACGCAGTATTTT
TRBV6-4	NA	TRBJ2-7	NA	CASPPGSYEQYF	TGTGCCAGCCCTCCAGGCTCCTACGAGCAGTACTTC
TRBV5-1	NA	TRBJ2-1	TRBD2	CASNQGLAGSAYNEQFF	TGCGCCAGCAACCAGGGACTAGCGGGTAGTGCCTACAATGAGCAGTTCTTC
TRBV19	NA	TRBJ1-1	NA	CASSFRESTEAFF	TGTGCCAGTAGTTTCAGGGAGTCCACTGAAGCTTTCTTT
TRBV7-9	NA	TRBJ2-5	NA	CASSLPWAPGTQYF	TGTGCCAGCAGCCTCCCCTGGGCCCCCGGGACCCAGTACTTC
TRBV30	NA	TRBJ1-1	NA	CAWGVGLALNTEAFF	TGTGCCTGGGGGGTAGGGCTAGCCTTGAACACTGAAGCTTTCTTT